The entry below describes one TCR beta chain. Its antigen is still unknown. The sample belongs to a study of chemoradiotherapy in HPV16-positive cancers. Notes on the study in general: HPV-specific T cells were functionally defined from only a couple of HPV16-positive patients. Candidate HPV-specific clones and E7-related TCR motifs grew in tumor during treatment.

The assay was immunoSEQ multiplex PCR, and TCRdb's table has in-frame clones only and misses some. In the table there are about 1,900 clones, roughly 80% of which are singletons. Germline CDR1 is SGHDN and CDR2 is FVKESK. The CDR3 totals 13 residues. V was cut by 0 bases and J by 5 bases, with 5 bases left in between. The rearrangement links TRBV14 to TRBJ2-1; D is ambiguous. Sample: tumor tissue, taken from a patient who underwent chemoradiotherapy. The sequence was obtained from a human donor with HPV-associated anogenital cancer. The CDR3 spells CASSQDYNNEQFF. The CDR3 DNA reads TGTGCCAGCAGCCAAGACTACAACAATGAGCAGTTCTTC.